The entry that follows covers one T cell receptor beta chain sequence. Antigen: not known. Quantitative 5'-RACE was performed with molecular barcodes, and it yielded the TCR beta libraries. TCRdb re-called the 5' RACE reads with MiXCR, one entry per CDR3 protein. This sample carries under 250,000 distinct CDR3 sequences, roughly a third of them seen once, and the ten largest clones take 3.5% to 4.5%. These data come from a study of CD8 T cells in ankylosing spondylitis. Germline V lookup: CDR1 SGHRS, CDR2 YFSETQ. CDR3 length equals 21 residues. Germline trimming cut 5 bases from V and 0 bases from J; bases unmatched to any gene: 20. Study outcomes and limitations: Clones linked to the disease showed a CD8+ phenotype. They occurred at relatively low frequencies in peripheral blood. There was reportedly significant enrichment of clones that were disease-linked in matched ankylosing spondylitis synovial fluid.

The V and J genes are TRBV5-1 and TRBJ2-1; 10 nucleotides align to TRBD2. The receptor comes from a male donor with ankylosing spondylitis or in good health (not recorded which). The sequencing sample was made of blood, either unsorted or a sorted T cell fraction (not recorded which). CDR3 in amino acids: CASRLGPPTSGAGSSYNEQFF. The DNA of the CDR3 is TGCGCCAGCAGACTCGGCCCCCCCACTAGCGGGGCCGGGAGCTCCTACAATGAGCAGTTCTTC.